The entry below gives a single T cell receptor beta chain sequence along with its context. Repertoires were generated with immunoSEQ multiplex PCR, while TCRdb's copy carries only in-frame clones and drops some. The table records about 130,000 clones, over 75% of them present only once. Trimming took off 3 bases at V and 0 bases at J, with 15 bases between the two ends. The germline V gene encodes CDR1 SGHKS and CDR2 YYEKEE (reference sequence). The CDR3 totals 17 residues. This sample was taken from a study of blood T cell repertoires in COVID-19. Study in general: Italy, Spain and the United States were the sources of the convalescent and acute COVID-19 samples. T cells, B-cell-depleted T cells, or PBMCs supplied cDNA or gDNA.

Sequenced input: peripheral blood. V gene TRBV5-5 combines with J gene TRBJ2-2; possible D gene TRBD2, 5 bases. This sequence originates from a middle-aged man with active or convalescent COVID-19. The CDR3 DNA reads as TGTGCCAGCAGCTCCCACGGCCAGACTACGAACACCGGGGAGCTGTTTTTT. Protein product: CASSSHGQTTNTGELFF. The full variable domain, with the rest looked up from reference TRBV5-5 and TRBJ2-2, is DAGVTQSPTHLIKTRGQQVTLRCSPISGHKSVSWYQQVLGQGPQFIFQYYEKEERGRGNFPDRFSARQFPNYSSELNVNALLLGDSALYLCASSSHGQTTNTGELFFGEGSRLTVL.